This T cell receptor beta chain was sequenced for a study of CD8+ T cells in alopecia areata. Findings and limits, study-wide: With one nonresponder, baseline CD8+ expansion's link to response remains uncertain.

Germline loops: CDR1 SEHNR, CDR2 FQNEAQ (reference sequence). The CDR3 is 12 residues long. The V and J ends lost 2 bases and 6 bases respectively, with 6 bases between them. cDNA reverse transcribed from extracted RNA served as the sequencing template. Here immunoSEQ multiplex PCR was the method, and the copy in TCRdb shows in-frame clones only, minus some. The data contain under 350,000 clones, nearly 60% of them singletons. The treatment denotes: oral pan-JAK inhibitor, 5-10 mg twice daily. Collected material from alopecia areata patients comprised lesional scalp punch biopsies and peripheral blood. This clone was counted between two and nine times. The antigen remains undetermined. The sample carries other DNA sequences with the same CDR3.

The chain couples TRBV7-9 to TRBJ2-3, with D possibly TRBD2 on 5 matching bases. Sequencing was performed on CD4+ T cells sorted from blood, taken at week 24, from a patient treated with tofacitinib. The receptor comes from a human donor with alopecia areata. CDR3 protein: CASSLREDTQYF. DNA for the CDR3: TGTGCCAGCAGCTTAAGGGAGGATACGCAGTATTTT.